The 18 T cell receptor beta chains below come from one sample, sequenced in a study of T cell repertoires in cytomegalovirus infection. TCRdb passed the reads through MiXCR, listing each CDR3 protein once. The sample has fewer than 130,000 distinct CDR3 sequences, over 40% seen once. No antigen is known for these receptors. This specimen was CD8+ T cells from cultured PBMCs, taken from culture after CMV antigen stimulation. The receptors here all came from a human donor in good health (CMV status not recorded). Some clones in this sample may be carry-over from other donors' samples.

The CDR3 nucleotides are TGCGCCAGCAGCCAGGTGCCTAGGAACACTGAAGCTTTCTTT. It encodes CASSQVPRNTEAFF. This chain links TRBV4-3 with TRBJ1-1, with D unresolved. V lost 3 bases and J 1 base, leaving 9 bases between the germline ends. Germline V gene data show CDR1 as LGHNA and CDR2 as YSLEER. CDR3 length equals 14 residues.

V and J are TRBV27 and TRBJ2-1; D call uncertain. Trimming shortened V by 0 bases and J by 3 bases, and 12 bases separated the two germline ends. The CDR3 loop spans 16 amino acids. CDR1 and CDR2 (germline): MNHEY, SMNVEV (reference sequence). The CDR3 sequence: CASSLSWADLYNEQFF. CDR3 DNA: TGTGCCAGCAGTTTATCTTGGGCAGACCTCTACAATGAGCAGTTCTTC.

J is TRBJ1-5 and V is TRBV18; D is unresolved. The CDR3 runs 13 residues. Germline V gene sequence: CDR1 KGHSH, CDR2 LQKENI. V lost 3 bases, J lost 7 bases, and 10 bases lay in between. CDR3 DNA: TGTGCCAGCTCACCTCAACGGGGACAGCCCCAGCATTTT. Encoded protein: CASSPQRGQPQHF.

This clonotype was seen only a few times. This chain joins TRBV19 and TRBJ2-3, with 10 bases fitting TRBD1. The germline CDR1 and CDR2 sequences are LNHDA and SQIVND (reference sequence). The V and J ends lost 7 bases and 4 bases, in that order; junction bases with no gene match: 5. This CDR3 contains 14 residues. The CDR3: CASTATGGADTQYF. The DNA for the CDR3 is TGTGCCAGTACCGCGACAGGGGGCGCAGATACGCAGTATTTT. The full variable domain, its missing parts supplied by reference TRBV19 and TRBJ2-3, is DGGITQSPKYLFRKEGQNVTLSCEQNLNHDAMYWYRQDPGQGLRLIYYSQIVNDFQKGDIAEGYSVSREKKESFPLTVTSAQKNPTAFYLCASTATGGADTQYFGPGTRLTVL.

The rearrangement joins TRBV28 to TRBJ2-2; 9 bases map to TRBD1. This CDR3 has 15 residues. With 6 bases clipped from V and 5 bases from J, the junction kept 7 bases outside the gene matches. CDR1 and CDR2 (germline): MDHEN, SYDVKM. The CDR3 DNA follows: TGTGCCAGCAGGACCGGGACAGGGTGGACCGGGGAGCTGTTTTTT. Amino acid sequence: CASRTGTGWTGELFF. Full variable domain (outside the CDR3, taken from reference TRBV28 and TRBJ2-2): DVKVTQSSRYLVKRTGEKVFLECVQDMDHENMFWYRQDPGLGLRLIYFSYDVKMKEKGDIPEGYSVSREKKERFSLILESASTNQTSMYLCASRTGTGWTGELFFGEGSRLTVL.

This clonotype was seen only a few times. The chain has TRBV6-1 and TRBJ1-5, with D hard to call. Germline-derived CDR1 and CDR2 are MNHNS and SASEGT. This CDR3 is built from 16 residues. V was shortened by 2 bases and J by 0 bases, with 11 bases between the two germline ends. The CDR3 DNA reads TGTGCCAGCAGTGAATTGACACTTTATAGCAATCAGCCCCAGCATTTT. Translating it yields CASSELTLYSNQPQHF.

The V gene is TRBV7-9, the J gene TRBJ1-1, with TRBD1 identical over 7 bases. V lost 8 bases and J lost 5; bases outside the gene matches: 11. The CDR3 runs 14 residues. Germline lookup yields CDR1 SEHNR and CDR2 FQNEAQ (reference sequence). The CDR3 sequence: CASVLQDRATEAFF. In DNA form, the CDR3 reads TGTGCCAGCGTGCTCCAAGACAGGGCGACTGAAGCTTTCTTT.

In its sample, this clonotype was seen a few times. The CDR3 here is CASSYSCRGNTEAFF. Here the CDR3 DNA reads TGTGCCAGCAGTTACTCGTGCAGGGGGAACACTGAAGCTTTCTTT. This chain joins TRBV6-5 and TRBJ1-1, with TRBD1 as a possible D gene (6 bases). The CDR3 contains 15 residues. V was cut by 0 bases and J by 1 base, with 9 bases left in between. Looked up from germline, CDR1 is MNHEY and CDR2 is SVGAGI.

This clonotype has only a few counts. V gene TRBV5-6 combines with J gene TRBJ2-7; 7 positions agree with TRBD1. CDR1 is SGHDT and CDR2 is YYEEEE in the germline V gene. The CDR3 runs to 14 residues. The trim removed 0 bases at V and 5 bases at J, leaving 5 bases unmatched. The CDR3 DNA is TGTGCCAGCAGCTTGGGGCAGGGGGTTAACGAGCAGTACTTC. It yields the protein CASSLGQGVNEQYF.

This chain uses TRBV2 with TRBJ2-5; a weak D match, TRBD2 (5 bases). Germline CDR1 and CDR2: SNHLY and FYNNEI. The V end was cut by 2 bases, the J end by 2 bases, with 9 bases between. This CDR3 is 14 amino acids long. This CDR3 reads CASSELRDQETQYF. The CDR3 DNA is TGTGCCAGCAGTGAACTTCGGGATCAAGAGACCCAGTACTTC. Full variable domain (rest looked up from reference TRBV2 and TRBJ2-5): EPEVTQTPSHQVTQMGQEVILRCVPISNHLYFYWYRQILGQKVEFLVSFYNNEISEKSEIFDDQFSVERPDGSNFTLKIRSTKLEDSAMYFCASSELRDQETQYFGPGTRLLVL.

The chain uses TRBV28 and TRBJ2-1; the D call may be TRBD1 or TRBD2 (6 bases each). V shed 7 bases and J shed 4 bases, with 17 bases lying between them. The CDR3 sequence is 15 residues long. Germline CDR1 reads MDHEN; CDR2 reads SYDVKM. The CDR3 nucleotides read TGTGCCAGCATCCTCCCCGGGGGCCTTTACAATGAGCAGTTCTTC. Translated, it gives CASILPGGLYNEQFF.

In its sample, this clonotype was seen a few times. The CDR3 region has the DNA TGTGCCATCAGCCCGGGGGGCCATGAGCAGTTCTTC. This codes for CAISPGGHEQFF. The V gene is TRBV10-3, the J gene TRBJ2-1; D is perhaps TRBD2 (7 bases). V dropped 6 bases and J dropped 8 bases, with 11 bases sitting between them. The CDR3 contains 12 residues. The germline V gene has CDR1 ENHRY and CDR2 SYGVKD.

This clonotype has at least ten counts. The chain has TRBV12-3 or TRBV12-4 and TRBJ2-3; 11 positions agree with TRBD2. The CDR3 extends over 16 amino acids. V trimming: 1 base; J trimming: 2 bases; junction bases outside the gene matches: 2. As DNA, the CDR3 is TGTGCCAGCAGTTTAGGGACTAGCGGGTACACAGATACGCAGTATTTT. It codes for CASSLGTSGYTDTQYF.

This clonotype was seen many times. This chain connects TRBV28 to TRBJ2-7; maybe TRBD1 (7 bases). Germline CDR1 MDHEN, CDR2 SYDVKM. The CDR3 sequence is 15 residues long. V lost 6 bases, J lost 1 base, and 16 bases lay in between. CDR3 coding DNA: TGTGCCAGCAGCTCAGGGGGGACTGCTTCCTACGAGCAGTACTTC. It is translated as CASSSGGTASYEQYF.

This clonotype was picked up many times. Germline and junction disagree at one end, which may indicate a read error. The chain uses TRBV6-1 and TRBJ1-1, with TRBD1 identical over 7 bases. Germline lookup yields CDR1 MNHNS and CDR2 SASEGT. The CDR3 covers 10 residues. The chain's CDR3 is CASNLGQAQF. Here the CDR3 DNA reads TGTGCCAGTAACCTAGGACAGGCGCAATTT.

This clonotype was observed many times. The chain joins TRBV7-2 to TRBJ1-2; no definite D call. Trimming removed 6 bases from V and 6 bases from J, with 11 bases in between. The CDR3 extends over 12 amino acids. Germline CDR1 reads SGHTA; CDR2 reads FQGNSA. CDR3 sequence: CASRDDGDGYTF. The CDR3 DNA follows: TGTGCCAGCAGGGATGATGGGGATGGCTACACCTTC.

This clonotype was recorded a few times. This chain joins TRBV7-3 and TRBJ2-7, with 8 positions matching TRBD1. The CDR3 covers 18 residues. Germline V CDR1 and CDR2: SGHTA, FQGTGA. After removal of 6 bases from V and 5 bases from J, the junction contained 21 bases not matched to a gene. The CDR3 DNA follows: TGTGCCAGCAGTTCCCCCGGGACAGGAACCCCTTTCGAGGACGAGCAGTACTTC. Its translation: CASSSPGTGTPFEDEQYF.

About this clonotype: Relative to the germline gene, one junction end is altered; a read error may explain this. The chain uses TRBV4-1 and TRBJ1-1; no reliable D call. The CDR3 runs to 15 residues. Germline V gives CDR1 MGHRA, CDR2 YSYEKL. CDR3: CASSQEIGLNTEAFF. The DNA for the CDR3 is TGTGCCAGCAGCCAAGAGATAGGGCTGAACACTGAAGCTTTCTTT.